This T cell receptor beta chain was recovered during a study of cytomegalovirus exposure and HLA in healthy donors. 13 Jbeta primers and 60 Vbeta primers were used for the PCR. Libraries were prepared by immunoSEQ multiplex PCR; TCRdb keeps only in-frame clonotypes and omits some of them. The sample holds around 41,000 clones, 45% to 60% seen once. The TCR was taken from a man in his sixties in good health and CMV-seronegative. What was sequenced was PBMCs.

CDR3 DNA sequence: TGTGCCAGCAGCGTAGGGGCCGGACAGCACACTGAAGCTTTCTTT. This translates into CASSVGAGQHTEAFF. This sequence joins TRBV9 and TRBJ1-1, with a tentative D call TRBD1 (6 bases). The CDR3 is 15 amino acids. V was pared by 0 bases and J by 3 bases, with 12 bases between. CDR1 is SGDLS, CDR2 YYNGEE, per germline.